The present TCR beta chain was sequenced within a study of blood T cell repertoires in COVID-19. Per the original methods: Reference gene primer amplification gave nucleated cell count estimates. TCRdb's table, derived via immunoSEQ multiplex PCR, lists solely in-frame clones and lacks some. From that table come the V and J calls and clone size; the DNA was used to work out D and trimming. The data contain around 98,000 clones, over 70% of them singletons. V lost 6 bases, J lost 5 bases, and 11 bases stayed unmatched. In germline, CDR1 is SEHNR, CDR2 FQNEAQ (reference sequence). The CDR3 has 15 residues.

The chain has TRBV7-9 and TRBJ1-1, with 8 nucleotides matching TRBD1. Sequencing was performed on peripheral blood. This clonotype was sampled from a man in his sixties or seventies with acute or convalescent COVID-19. CDR3 nucleotide sequence: TGTGCCAGCAGTTTAACCGGGACAGGTATAACTGAAGCTTTCTTT. This translates into CASSLTGTGITEAFF.